This is a list of T cell receptor beta chains from one sample in a study of shared clonotypes between healthy human individuals. The data were produced by immunoSEQ multiplex PCR, yet TCRdb's version contains in-frame clones alone and is incomplete. The sample comprises approximately 700,000 clones, about three quarters of which are singletons, and around 1.8% rests with the top ten. Specimen: memory CD4+ T cells sorted from blood. The receptors originated from a woman aged 30 to 39 in good health. Each CDR3 is given with its conserved first and last residue. D genes are given only for firm matches. Rows may omit the clone size; those that give it use once, few, many or a size class.

size: .
V: TRBV5-5
J: TRBJ2-3
D: .
CDR3: CASSPGVDTQYF
DNA: TGTGCCAGCAGCCCAGGGGTAGATACGCAGTATTTT

size: .
V: TRBV7-2
J: TRBJ1-2
D: .
CDR3: CASSLGLGNTYGYTF
DNA: TGTGCCAGCAGCTTAGGGCTAGGAAACACCTATGGCTACACCTTC

size: .
V: TRBV5-6
J: TRBJ1-3
D: .
CDR3: CASSFPGSGNTIYF
DNA: TGTGCCAGCAGCTTCCCAGGCTCTGGAAACACCATATATTTT

size: few
V: TRBV28
J: TRBJ2-7
D: TRBD1
CDR3: CASTTTRRTGLYEQYF
DNA: TGTGCCAGCACCACAACGAGGCGGACAGGACTCTACGAGCAGTACTTC

size: .
V: TRBV5-1
J: TRBJ2-2
D: TRBD1
CDR3: CASSAGQGANTGELFF
DNA: TGCGCCAGCAGCGCCGGACAGGGGGCCAACACCGGGGAGCTGTTTTTT

size: once
V: TRBV5-1
J: TRBJ2-6
D: .
CDR3: CASSLEGSGANVLTF
DNA: TGCGCCAGCAGCTTGGAAGGTTCTGGGGCCAACGTCCTGACTTTC

size: .
V: TRBV14
J: TRBJ2-7
D: .
CDR3: CASSQVGTQYF
DNA: TGTGCCAGCAGCCAAGTGGGTACGCAGTACTTC

size: .
V: TRBV18
J: TRBJ2-1
D: .
CDR3: CASSPRLGDEQFF
DNA: TGTGCCAGCTCACCACGACTAGGCGATGAGCAGTTCTTC

size: once
V: TRBV2
J: TRBJ1-3
D: .
CDR3: CATREREVSGNTIYF
DNA: TGTGCCACCAGAGAACGTGAGGTCTCTGGAAACACCATATATTTT

size: .
V: TRBV7-9
J: TRBJ1-4
D: TRBD1
CDR3: CASSRSRGGEEKLFF
DNA: TGTGCCAGCAGCCGTTCTAGAGGGGGCGAAGAAAAACTGTTTTTT

size: once
V: TRBV5-1
J: TRBJ2-7
D: .
CDR3: CASSLGGVQGKSYEQYF
DNA: TGCGCCAGCAGCTTGGGAGGTGTCCAGGGCAAATCCTACGAGCAGTACTTC

size: .
V: TRBV6-1
J: TRBJ2-7
D: .
CDR3: CASSEEGGGYYEQYF
DNA: TGTGCCAGCAGTGAAGAAGGAGGTGGGTACTACGAGCAGTACTTC

size: .
V: TRBV5-1
J: TRBJ2-2
D: TRBD2
CDR3: CASSQSGAGELFF
DNA: TGCGCCAGCAGCCAGAGCGGGGCCGGGGAGCTGTTTTTT

size: few
V: TRBV6-5
J: TRBJ2-1
D: TRBD2
CDR3: CASSPGTSGIRTFF
DNA: TGTGCCAGCAGTCCCGGGACTAGCGGGATTCGTACGTTCTTC

size: .
V: TRBV29-1
J: TRBJ1-2
D: .
CDR3: CSGGTDYGYTF
DNA: TGCAGCGGCGGGACGGACTATGGCTACACCTTC

size: .
V: TRBV27
J: TRBJ2-5
D: TRBD2
CDR3: CASSLKSGRASQETQYF
DNA: TGTGCCAGCAGTTTAAAGAGCGGGAGGGCCTCCCAAGAGACCCAGTACTTC

size: .
V: TRBV11-1
J: TRBJ1-2
D: .
CDR3: CASSFQFDSRYTF
DNA: TGTGCCAGCAGCTTTCAATTCGATTCTCGCTACACCTTC

size: .
V: TRBV4-1
J: TRBJ2-7
D: .
CDR3: CASSQPTVSYEQYF
DNA: TGCGCCAGCAGCCAACCGACAGTTTCCTACGAGCAGTACTTC

size: .
V: TRBV13
J: TRBJ2-3
D: .
CDR3: CASSPTLGTDTQYF
DNA: TGTGCCAGCAGCCCTACCCTGGGCACAGATACGCAGTATTTT

size: .
V: TRBV18
J: TRBJ2-7
D: TRBD1
CDR3: CASSPVETGGKGQYF
DNA: TGTGCCAGCTCACCAGTGGAAACAGGGGGAAAGGGGCAGTACTTC

size: .
V: TRBV6-5
J: TRBJ1-4
D: TRBD1
CDR3: CASGRQGANEKLFF
DNA: TGTGCCAGCGGCCGACAGGGAGCTAATGAAAAACTGTTTTTT

size: .
V: TRBV28
J: TRBJ1-1
D: .
CDR3: CASSISTGLNTEAFF
DNA: TGTGCCAGCAGTATATCCACAGGGTTGAACACTGAAGCTTTCTTT

size: .
V: TRBV10-3
J: TRBJ1-5
D: .
CDR3: CATRGVDSNQPQHF
DNA: TGTGCCACCCGGGGGGTAGATAGCAATCAGCCCCAGCATTTT

size: few
V: TRBV4-1
J: TRBJ2-7
D: .
CDR3: CASSQVDSAYEQYF
DNA: TGCGCCAGCAGCCAAGTAGACTCCGCCTACGAGCAGTACTTC

size: .
V: TRBV18
J: TRBJ2-1
D: .
CDR3: CASSLKWPNEQFF
DNA: TGTGCCAGCTCACTTAAGTGGCCTAATGAGCAGTTCTTC

size: .
V: TRBV30
J: TRBJ1-5
D: .
CDR3: CAWSVGSNQPQHF
DNA: TGTGCCTGGAGTGTCGGTAGCAATCAGCCCCAGCATTTT

size: .
V: TRBV2
J: TRBJ2-7
D: TRBD2
CDR3: CASEGPPGGSSYEQYF
DNA: TGTGCCAGCGAGGGGCCCCCGGGAGGGAGCTCCTACGAGCAGTACTTC

size: .
V: TRBV5-1
J: TRBJ2-5
D: TRBD1
CDR3: CASSAGQGRMETQYF
DNA: TGCGCCAGCAGCGCGGGACAGGGAAGGATGGAGACCCAGTACTTC

size: .
V: TRBV20-1
J: TRBJ2-1
D: .
CDR3: CSAYRRGEQFF
DNA: TGCAGTGCTTATAGGCGGGGTGAGCAGTTCTTC

size: few
V: TRBV10-2
J: TRBJ2-3
D: TRBD2
CDR3: CASSESGINTDTQYF
DNA: TGCGCCAGCAGTGAGAGCGGGATTAACACAGATACGCAGTATTTT

size: .
V: TRBV28
J: TRBJ1-4
D: .
CDR3: CASSLITALGEKLFF
DNA: TGTGCCAGCAGTTTAATTACAGCCTTGGGTGAAAAACTGTTTTTT

size: .
V: TRBV19
J: TRBJ2-2
D: TRBD1
CDR3: CASSRTGGRAPGELFF
DNA: TGTGCCAGTAGTAGGACAGGGGGCCGGGCGCCCGGGGAGCTGTTTTTT

size: many
V: TRBV11-2
J: TRBJ1-1
D: .
CDR3: CASSLSRVNTEAFF
DNA: TGTGCCAGCAGCCTATCACGCGTGAACACTGAAGCTTTCTTT

size: .
V: TRBV7-8
J: TRBJ2-1
D: TRBD2
CDR3: CASREGLAGVEQFF
DNA: TGTGCCAGCAGAGAGGGACTAGCGGGAGTTGAGCAGTTCTTC

size: many
V: TRBV10-1
J: TRBJ1-2
D: .
CDR3: CASSEGTSGNYGYTF
DNA: TGCGCCAGCAGTGAGGGGACCTCTGGAAACTATGGCTACACCTTC

size: .
V: TRBV7-2
J: TRBJ1-1
D: .
CDR3: CASSPNRVNTEAFF
DNA: TGTGCCAGCAGCCCGAACAGGGTCAACACTGAAGCTTTCTTT

size: .
V: TRBV6-1
J: TRBJ1-3
D: .
CDR3: CASSVDGADGNTIYF
DNA: TGTGCCAGCAGTGTCGACGGAGCCGATGGAAACACCATATATTTT

size: .
V: TRBV6-6
J: TRBJ1-1
D: TRBD1
CDR3: CASRSGTAVLEAFF
DNA: TGTGCCAGCAGATCCGGGACAGCAGTGCTTGAAGCTTTCTTT

size: many
V: TRBV5-4
J: TRBJ1-2
D: TRBD1
CDR3: CASTSLQGGGYGYTF
DNA: TGTGCCAGCACCTCTTTACAGGGGGGCGGGTATGGCTACACCTTC

size: .
V: TRBV5-1
J: TRBJ2-6
D: .
CDR3: CASSLTRGRSNSGANVLTF
DNA: TGCGCCAGCAGCTTGACCCGGGGGCGGTCAAATTCTGGGGCCAACGTCCTGACTTTC

size: .
V: TRBV7-9
J: TRBJ2-2
D: .
CDR3: CASSSRDDGNTGELFF
DNA: TGTGCCAGCAGCTCCCGGGACGACGGGAACACCGGGGAGCTGTTTTTT